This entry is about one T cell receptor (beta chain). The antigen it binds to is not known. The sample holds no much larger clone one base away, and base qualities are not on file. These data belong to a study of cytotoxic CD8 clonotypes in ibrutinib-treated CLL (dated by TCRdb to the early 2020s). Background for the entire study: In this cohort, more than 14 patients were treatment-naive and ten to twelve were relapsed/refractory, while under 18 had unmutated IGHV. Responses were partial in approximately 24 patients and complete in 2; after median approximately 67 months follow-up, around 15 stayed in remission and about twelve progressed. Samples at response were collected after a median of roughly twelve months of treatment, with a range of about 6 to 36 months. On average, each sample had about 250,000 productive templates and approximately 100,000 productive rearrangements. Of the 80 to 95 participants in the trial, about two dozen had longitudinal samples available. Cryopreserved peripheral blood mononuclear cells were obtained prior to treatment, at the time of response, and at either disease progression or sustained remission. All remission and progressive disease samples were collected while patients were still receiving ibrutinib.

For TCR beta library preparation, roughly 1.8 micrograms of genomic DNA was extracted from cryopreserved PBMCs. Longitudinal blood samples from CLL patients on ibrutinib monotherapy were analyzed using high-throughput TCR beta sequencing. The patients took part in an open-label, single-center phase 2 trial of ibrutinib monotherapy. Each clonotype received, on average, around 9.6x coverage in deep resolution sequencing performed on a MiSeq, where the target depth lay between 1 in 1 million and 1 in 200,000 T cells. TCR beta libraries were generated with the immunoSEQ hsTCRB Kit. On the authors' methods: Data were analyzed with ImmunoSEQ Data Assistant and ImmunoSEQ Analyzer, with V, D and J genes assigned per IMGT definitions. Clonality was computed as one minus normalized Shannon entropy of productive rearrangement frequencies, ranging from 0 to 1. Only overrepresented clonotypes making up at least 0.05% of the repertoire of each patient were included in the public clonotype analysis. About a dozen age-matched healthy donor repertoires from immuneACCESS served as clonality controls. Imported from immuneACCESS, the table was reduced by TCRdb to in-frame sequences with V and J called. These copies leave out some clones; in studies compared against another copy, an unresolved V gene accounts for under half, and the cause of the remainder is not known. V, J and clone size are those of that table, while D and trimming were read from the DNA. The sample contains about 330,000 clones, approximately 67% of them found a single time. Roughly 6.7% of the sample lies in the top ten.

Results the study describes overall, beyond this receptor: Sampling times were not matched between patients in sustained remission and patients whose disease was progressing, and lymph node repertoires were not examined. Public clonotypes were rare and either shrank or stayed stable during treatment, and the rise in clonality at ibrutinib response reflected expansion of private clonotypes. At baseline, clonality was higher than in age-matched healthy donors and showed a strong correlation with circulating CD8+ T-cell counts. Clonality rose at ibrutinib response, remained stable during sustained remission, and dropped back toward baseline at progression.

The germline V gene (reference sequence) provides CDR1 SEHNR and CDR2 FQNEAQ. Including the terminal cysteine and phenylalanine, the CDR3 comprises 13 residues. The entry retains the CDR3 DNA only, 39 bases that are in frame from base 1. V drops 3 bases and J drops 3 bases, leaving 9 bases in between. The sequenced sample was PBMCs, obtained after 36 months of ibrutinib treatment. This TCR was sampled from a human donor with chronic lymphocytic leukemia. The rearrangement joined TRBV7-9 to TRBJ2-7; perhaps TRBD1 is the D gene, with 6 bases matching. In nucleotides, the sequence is TGTGCCAGCAGCTTCGTACAGGGCTACGAGCAGTACTTC. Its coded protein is CASSFVQGYEQYF.